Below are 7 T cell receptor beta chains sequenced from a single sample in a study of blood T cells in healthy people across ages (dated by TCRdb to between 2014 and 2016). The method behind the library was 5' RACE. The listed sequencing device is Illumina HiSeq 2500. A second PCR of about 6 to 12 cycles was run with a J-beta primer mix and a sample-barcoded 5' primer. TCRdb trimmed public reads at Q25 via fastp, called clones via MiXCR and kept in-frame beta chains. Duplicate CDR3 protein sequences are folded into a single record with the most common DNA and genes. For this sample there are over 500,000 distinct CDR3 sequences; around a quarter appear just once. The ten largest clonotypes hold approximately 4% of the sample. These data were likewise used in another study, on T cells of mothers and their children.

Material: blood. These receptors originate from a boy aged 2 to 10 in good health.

As DNA, the CDR3 is TGTGCCAGCAGTTCGATGTGGCAGGGAAACTACGAGCAGTACTTC. Residues: CASSSMWQGNYEQYF. The V call is TRBV6-2 or TRBV6-3, the J call TRBJ2-7; tentative D call: TRBD1 (5 bases). Trimming removed 4 bases at V and 3 bases at J, with 16 bases between. Germline V gives CDR1 MNHEY, CDR2 SVGEGT. The CDR3 sequence is 15 residues long.

The CDR3 sequence is CASSERGHNYGYTF. Written as DNA, the CDR3 is TGTGCCAGCAGTGAACGAGGGCATAACTATGGCTACACCTTC. The chain recombines TRBV2 with TRBJ1-2; D gene uncertain. Germline V gene lookup returns CDR1 SNHLY and CDR2 FYNNEI. The CDR3 runs 14 residues. V lost 2 bases and J 1 base, leaving 8 bases between the germline ends.

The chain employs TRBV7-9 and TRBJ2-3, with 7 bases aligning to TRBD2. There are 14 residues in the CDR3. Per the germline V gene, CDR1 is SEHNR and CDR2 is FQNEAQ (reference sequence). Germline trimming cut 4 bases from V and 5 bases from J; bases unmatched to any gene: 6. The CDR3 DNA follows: TGTGCCAGCAGCTGGGCGGGAGCGGGAGATACGCAGTATTTT. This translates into CASSWAGAGDTQYF. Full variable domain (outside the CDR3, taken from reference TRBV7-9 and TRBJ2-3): DTGVSQNPRHKITKRGQNVTFRCDPISEHNRLYWYRQTLGQGPEFLTYFQNEAQLEKSRLLSDRFSAERPKGSFSTLEIQRTEQGDSAMYLCASSWAGAGDTQYFGPGTRLTVL.

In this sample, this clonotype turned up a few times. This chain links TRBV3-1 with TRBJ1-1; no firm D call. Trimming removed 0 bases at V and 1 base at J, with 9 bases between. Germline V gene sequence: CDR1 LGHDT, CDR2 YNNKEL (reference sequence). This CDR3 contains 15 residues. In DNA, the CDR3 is TGTGCCAGCAGCCAAGAAAGAGTGTGGAACACTGAAGCTTTCTTT. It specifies CASSQERVWNTEAFF.

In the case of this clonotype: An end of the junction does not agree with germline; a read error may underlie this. The CDR3 region is CASSSPGHRAKNIQYF. The CDR3, as DNA: TGTGCCAGCAGCTCCCCGGGACACCGTGCCAAGAACATTCAGTACTTC. The chain combines TRBV7-4 with TRBJ2-4; tentative D call: TRBD1 (6 bases). Germline CDR1 and CDR2: SGHVT and SQSDAQ. The CDR3 has 16 residues.

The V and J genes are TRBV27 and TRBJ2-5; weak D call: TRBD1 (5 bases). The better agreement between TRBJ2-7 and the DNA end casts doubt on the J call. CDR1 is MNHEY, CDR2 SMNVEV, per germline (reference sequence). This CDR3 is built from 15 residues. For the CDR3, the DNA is TGTGCCAGCAGTTTTGGGGCAGCAACTACCTACGAGCAGTACTTC. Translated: CASSFGAATTYEQYF.

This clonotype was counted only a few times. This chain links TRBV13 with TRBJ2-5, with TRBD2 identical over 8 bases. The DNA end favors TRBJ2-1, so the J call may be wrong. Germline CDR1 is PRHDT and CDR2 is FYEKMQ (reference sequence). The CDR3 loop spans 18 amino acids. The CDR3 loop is CASSSGTRITIWDNEQFF. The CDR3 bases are TGTGCCAGCAGCTCCGGGACTAGAATTACAATATGGGACAATGAGCAGTTCTTC.